Listed below are T cell receptor beta chains from one sample, sequenced in a study of technical replicates of blood from several donors. Using immunoSEQ multiplex PCR, the repertoire was profiled, and TCRdb retains in-frame clones only, with some absent. Among over 75,000 clones listed, approximately 97% were seen once. Material for sequencing was T cells isolated from PBMCs. These TCRs come from a human donor in good health. Each CDR3 is given with its conserved first and last residue. The D gene is left open where the match is weak. Not all rows give a size; the values are once, few, many and, for expanded clones, a class.

J | D | V | size | CDR3 | DNA
TRBJ1-2 | TRBD1 | TRBV28 | . | CASSLGTGEDYGYTF | TGTGCCAGCAGCCTTGGGACAGGAGAAGACTATGGCTACACCTTC
TRBJ2-7 | . | TRBV7-9 | . | CASSFRTRESYEQYF | TGTGCCAGCAGCTTCCGGACAAGGGAATCCTACGAGCAGTACTTC
TRBJ1-1 | . | TRBV6-1 | . | CASSAGQRAEAFF | TGTGCCAGCAGTGCTGGACAGAGGGCTGAAGCTTTCTTT
TRBJ1-2 | . | TRBV30 | once | CARAPGGNYGYTF | TGTGCCCGGGCGCCTGGGGGGAACTATGGCTACACCTTC
TRBJ1-1 | . | TRBV5-1 | . | CASSLGFRGKNTEAFF | TGCGCCAGCAGCTTGGGTTTCCGGGGAAAGAACACTGAAGCTTTCTTT
TRBJ2-6 | . | TRBV27 | . | CASSESSRVFSGANVLTF | TGTGCCAGCTCCGAGAGCAGCAGGGTTTTTTCTGGGGCCAACGTCCTGACTTTC
TRBJ2-7 | . | TRBV27 | once | CASSWGRDSYEQYF | TGTGCCAGCAGTTGGGGCAGGGACTCCTACGAGCAGTACTTC
TRBJ1-2 | TRBD1 | TRBV6-1 | . | CASSDRGWNYGYTF | TGTGCCAGCAGCGACAGGGGTTGGAACTATGGCTACACCTTC
TRBJ2-5 | . | TRBV27 | . | CASSFRGASETQYF | TGTGCCAGCAGTTTTCGGGGGGCCTCGGAGACCCAGTACTTC
TRBJ2-7 | TRBD1 | TRBV11-1 | . | CASSQFGQGAGYEQYF | TGTGCCAGCAGCCAATTCGGACAGGGGGCTGGGTACGAGCAGTACTTC
TRBJ1-5 | . | TRBV6-6 | . | CASSAGLQNQPQHF | TGTGCCAGCAGCGCGGGACTACAAAATCAGCCCCAGCATTTT